Below, 26 T cell receptor beta chains from the same sample are listed, as sequenced in a study of T cells in Graves' hyperthyroidism and ophthalmopathy. Amplified TCR beta CDR3 regions derived from RNA transcripts. HTBI primers were the set used in a first-round RT-PCR of the TCR CDR3. TCRdb reprocessed the multiplex PCR reads with MiXCR, giving one entry per CDR3 protein. The sample records hundreds of thousands of distinct CDR3 sequences, 15% to 20% being singletons. Sequenced material: blood. These receptors came from a woman aged 18-29 years with Graves' ophthalmopathy.

V and J are TRBV20-1 and TRBJ1-1; a weak D match, TRBD1 (5 bases). V lost 6 bases to trimming and J lost 7 bases, with 21 bases between them. This CDR3 is built from 14 residues. Germline V gene sequence: CDR1 DFQATT, CDR2 SNEGSKA (reference sequence). CDR3 sequence: CSAIQSSGTGEAFF. The CDR3 DNA follows: TGCAGTGCCATTCAATCCTCCGGGACTGGTGAAGCTTTCTTT.

This clonotype was seen a few times. The chain couples TRBV28 to TRBJ1-3; D not certain. Germline lookup yields CDR1 MDHEN and CDR2 SYDVKM. The CDR3 is made up of 13 amino acids. V was cut by 6 bases and J by 1 base, with 7 bases left in between. CDR3 region: CASRVGSGNTIYF. CDR3 DNA sequence: TGTGCCAGCAGGGTCGGGTCTGGAAACACCATATATTTT.

The chain employs TRBV7-3 and TRBJ1-2; D is unclear. This CDR3 is built from 12 residues. Germline assignment: CDR1 SGHTA and CDR2 FQGTGA. Between the trimmed V and J ends, which lost 7 bases and 4 bases, there was a span of 10 bases. The CDR3 DNA sequence: TGTGCCAGCACTGACTTATTCTATGGCTACACCTTC. Protein product: CASTDLFYGYTF.

In regard to this clonotype: A read error may be the cause here, since a much bigger clone is one base away. The CDR3, as DNA: TGCAGTGCACTCTCGGGGACTAGCGGGGGAACCGCAGATACGCAGTATTTT. Residues: CSALSGTSGGTADTQYF. This chain connects TRBV20-1 to TRBJ2-3, with 14 bases lining up with TRBD2. The J segment lost 4 bases and the V segment lost 6 bases, leaving 12 bases of the junction unmatched. CDR1 is DFQATT, CDR2 SNEGSKA, per germline (reference sequence). This CDR3 is 17 amino acids long.

Ten or more counts support this clonotype. CDR3 residues: CASSSDWPPVDEQYF. DNA for the CDR3: TGTGCCAGCAGTTCGGACTGGCCGCCAGTCGACGAGCAGTACTTC. The genes are TRBV28 and TRBJ2-7, with D possibly matching TRBD2 (5 bases). The CDR3 totals 15 residues. Trimming took off 4 bases at V and 5 bases at J, with 18 bases between the two ends. Germline assignment: CDR1 MDHEN and CDR2 SYDVKM.

The V call is TRBV9, the J call TRBJ1-2; 9 positions agree with TRBD1. The CDR3 spans 16 residues. Germline CDR1 SGDLS, CDR2 YYNGEE. Germline trimming cut 4 bases from V and 8 bases from J; bases unmatched to any gene: 15. The CDR3 bases are TGTGCCAGCAGCACACAAATTACAGGGGGCCGGATAGGCTACACCTTC. This codes for CASSTQITGGRIGYTF.

The sample holds a few counts of this clonotype. This chain links TRBV19 with TRBJ2-2, with 14 bases matching TRBD2. Trimming removed 8 bases from V and 0 bases from J; junction bases left unmatched: 5. Germline V gene lookup returns CDR1 LNHDA and CDR2 SQIVND (reference sequence). This CDR3 comprises 17 residues. CDR3 sequence (DNA): TGTGCCAGTGGGAAGACTAGCGGGGGGGCGAACACCGGGGAGCTGTTTTTT. Translated: CASGKTSGGANTGELFF.

This clonotype was detected ten times or more. The chain uses TRBV13 and TRBJ2-1; D possibly corresponds to TRBD2 (5 bases). Trimming took off 0 bases at V and 4 bases at J, with 10 bases between the two ends. Germline V gene sequence: CDR1 PRHDT, CDR2 FYEKMQ (reference sequence). The CDR3 runs to 15 residues. CDR3 DNA: TGTGCCAGCAGCTTAGGAGAGGGCCGGTACAATGAGCAGTTCTTC. It specifies CASSLGEGRYNEQFF.

The chain links TRBV7-3 to TRBJ2-2; D not certain. The CDR3 sequence is 16 residues long. V was trimmed by 1 base and J by 2 bases, leaving 11 bases between them. Germline loops: CDR1 SGHTA, CDR2 FQGTGA. The CDR3 DNA is TGTGCCAGCAGCTTAATTCGGGCCCGAAACACCGGGGAGCTGTTTTTT. This encodes CASSLIRARNTGELFF.

This clonotype was seen ten or more times. This sequence joins TRBV3-1 and TRBJ1-2; weak D call: TRBD1 (5 bases). V was pared by 3 bases and J by 4 bases, with 15 bases between. The germline gives CDR1 LGHDT, CDR2 YNNKEL (reference sequence). The CDR3 consists of 15 residues. The CDR3, as DNA: TGTGCCAGCAGCCAGGAGGGCAGGGCGCCCTATGGCTACACCTTC. Translation gives CASSQEGRAPYGYTF.

The chain employs TRBV7-2 and TRBJ1-2; 9 bases align to TRBD1. This CDR3 is 14 amino acids long. From germline, CDR1 is SGHTA and CDR2 FQGNSA. With V trimmed by 2 bases and J by 7 bases, 5 bases remained unmatched. In DNA form, the CDR3 reads TGTGCCAGCAGCTTATCGGGACAGGGTGGTGGCTACACCTTC. Translation gives CASSLSGQGGGYTF.

Comment on this clonotype: Since the CDR3 does not end with the conserved phenylalanine or tryptophan, this likely comes from a read error. The chain combines TRBV28 with TRBJ1-1, with D possibly matching TRBD1 (6 bases). Germline assignment: CDR1 MDHEN and CDR2 SYDVKM. This CDR3 comprises 14 residues. The V end was cut by 5 bases, the J end by 5 bases, with 15 bases between. The DNA for the CDR3 is TGTGCCAGCAGTCCTCACAGGGAAATGACTGAAGCTTTCCTT. As protein: CASSPHREMTEAFL.

V usage is TRBV12-3 or TRBV12-4 and J usage is TRBJ2-1, with 10 bases identical to TRBD2. Trimming removed 2 bases from V and 8 bases from J; junction bases left unmatched: 9. The CDR3 runs to 16 residues. In nucleotides, the CDR3 is TGTGCCAGCAGTTTATATAGCAATCTAGCGGGAGATGAGCAGTTCTTC. Its translation is CASSLYSNLAGDEQFF.

In the case of this clonotype: A much larger clone differs from this one at a single base, so this may be a read error. This chain links TRBV2 with TRBJ1-2, with unresolved D. This CDR3 region has 14 residues. CDR1 and CDR2 from the germline V gene are SNHLY and FYNNEI. Trimming removed 3 bases from V and 3 bases from J, with 11 bases in between. The DNA for the CDR3 is TGTGCCAGCAGTGACGGGGAGACTGACTATGGCTACACCTTC. Translation: CASSDGETDYGYTF.

The rearrangement links TRBV20-1 to TRBJ2-3, with TRBD2 matching 9 bases. The ends lost 0 bases at V and 4 bases at J; junction bases unmatched: 14. The CDR3 is made up of 18 amino acids. Per germline, CDR1 DFQATT and CDR2 SNEGSKA (reference sequence). CDR3 in amino acids: CSARDLPRTSALPDTQYF. The CDR3 DNA sequence: TGCAGTGCTAGAGATCTCCCCCGGACTAGCGCCCTCCCAGATACGCAGTATTTT.

V and J are TRBV10-3 and TRBJ2-5, with D uncertain. The ends were cut back, 0 bases at V and 9 bases at J, with 8 bases in the middle. The CDR3 length is 12 residues. Germline values: CDR1 ENHRY, CDR2 SYGVKD. The DNA for the CDR3 is TGTGCCATCAGTGAGTCCCTAGATTCCCAGTACTTC. Its translation: CAISESLDSQYF.

The J gene is TRBJ1-5, the V gene TRBV29-1; D not certain. The CDR3 consists of 12 residues. V gave up 4 bases and J gave up 5 bases, with 9 bases separating them. Germline CDR1 and CDR2: SQVTM and ANQGSEA. The CDR3 coding sequence is TGCAGCGTTGGCGAACCGGATCAGCCCCAGCATTTT. Translation gives CSVGEPDQPQHF.

This rearrangement joins TRBV19 to TRBJ2-7; 9 bases align to TRBD1. V was pared by 2 bases and J by 4 bases, with 3 bases of the junction left unmatched. Germline V gene data show CDR1 as LNHDA and CDR2 as SQIVND (reference sequence). The CDR3 is 14 amino acids. The chain's CDR3 is CASSITGGEYEQYF. The CDR3 region has the DNA TGTGCCAGTAGTATAACAGGGGGCGAGTACGAGCAGTACTTC.

This clonotype has at least ten counts. The V and J genes are TRBV28 and TRBJ2-5; 7 bases match TRBD1. Germline V gives CDR1 MDHEN, CDR2 SYDVKM. The CDR3 loop spans 14 amino acids. V lost 5 bases and J lost 4; bases outside the gene matches: 7. The CDR3 DNA reads as TGTGCCAGCAGTCCCGGACAGGTGGGAGAGACCCAGTACTTC. This gives the protein CASSPGQVGETQYF. Together with reference TRBV28 and TRBJ2-5, the CDR3 gives the full variable domain: DVKVTQSSRYLVKRTGEKVFLECVQDMDHENMFWYRQDPGLGLRLIYFSYDVKMKEKGDIPEGYSVSREKKERFSLILESASTNQTSMYLCASSPGQVGETQYFGPGTRLLVL.

The rearrangement links TRBV9 to TRBJ2-7, with D perhaps matching TRBD1 or TRBD2 (6 bases each). Germline assignment: CDR1 SGDLS and CDR2 YYNGEE. V was shortened by 0 bases and J by 4 bases, with 17 bases between the two germline ends. The length of the CDR3 is 16 residues. CDR3: CASSVEGGRTYYEQYF. In DNA, the CDR3 is TGTGCCAGCAGCGTAGAGGGGGGCCGTACCTATTACGAGCAGTACTTC.

The chain couples TRBV5-1 to TRBJ2-5, with D perhaps matching TRBD1 or TRBD2 (5 bases each). The CDR3 has 15 residues. The germline V and J ends were trimmed by 4 bases and 5 bases, with 18 bases remaining between them. Per the germline V gene, CDR1 is SGHRS and CDR2 is YFSETQ. CDR3 in amino acids: CASSVDGAPGETQYF. CDR3 DNA sequence: TGCGCCAGCAGCGTCGACGGGGCACCCGGGGAGACCCAGTACTTC.

The gene calls are TRBV12-3 or TRBV12-4 and TRBJ2-7; 7 bases match TRBD2. This CDR3 spans 19 amino acids. Trimming cost V 6 bases and J 1 base; bases outside gene matches: 21. For the CDR3, the DNA is TGTGCCAGCAGCTCCTTCTTCCGCCTTCTCAGGGAGGGGTCCTACGAGCAGTACTTC. It translates to CASSSFFRLLREGSYEQYF.

This clonotype has a handful of counts. This chain links TRBV12-3 or TRBV12-4 with TRBJ2-3, with 8 bases fitting TRBD2. CDR3 size: 12 residues. J was trimmed by 6 bases and V by 6 bases; bases with no gene match: 2. CDR3 DNA sequence: TGTGCCAGCAGGCGGGGGGCGGATACGCAGTATTTT. It encodes CASRRGADTQYF.

The chain uses TRBV5-4 and TRBJ1-1; the match to TRBD1 covers 7 bases. The CDR3 covers 16 residues. V lost 4 bases, J lost 1 base, and 10 bases stayed unmatched. Germline CDR1 is SGHNT and CDR2 is YYREEE (reference sequence). CDR3 DNA: TGTGCCAGCAGCGTACCGGGGGACAGACCGAACACTGAAGCTTTCTTT. Translated, it gives CASSVPGDRPNTEAFF.

Worth noting for this clonotype: A much larger clone is a single base away; this may be a read error. The chain joins TRBV28 to TRBJ2-3, with D hard to call. Germline-derived CDR1 and CDR2 are MDHEN and SYDVKM. The CDR3 runs to 12 residues. CDR3 protein: CASSKGPDTLYF. CDR3 sequence (DNA): TGTGCCAGCAGCAAAGGTCCAGATACGCTGTATTTT.

This clonotype was observed at least ten times. This chain joins TRBV4-1 and TRBJ2-7; weak D call: TRBD2 (6 bases). CDR1 and CDR2 from the germline V gene are MGHRA and YSYEKL. Trimming took off 4 bases at V and 6 bases at J, with 19 bases between the two ends. The CDR3 totals 15 residues. CDR3 amino acids: CASSPAPWGEPEQYF. Written as DNA, the CDR3 is TGCGCCAGCAGCCCCGCGCCCTGGGGGGAACCCGAGCAGTACTTC.